The 15 T cell receptor beta chains listed next were all sequenced from one sample in a study of T cell clonotyping in hematopoietic cell transplantation. Time point of the sample: recipient sample about 28 days before transplant, after cytoreduction. Profiling relied on immunoSEQ multiplex PCR, and the TCRdb table lists in-frame clones only, not all of them. The profile covers approximately 27,000 clones, with 93% appearing a single time and 2% to 2.5% taken by the ten largest. Sequenced material: peripheral blood mononuclear cells, taken before stem cell transplant. The receptors originated from a man aged 50 to 59 with acute myeloid leukemia. Some clones in this sample may be carry-over from other donors' samples.

The chain combines TRBV5-4 with TRBJ2-3, with D perhaps matching TRBD1 (9 bases). CDR3 length: 15 residues. The germline V gene encodes CDR1 SGHNT and CDR2 YYREEE (reference sequence). The V gene lost 4 bases and the J gene lost 3 bases, with 15 bases spanning the gap. In DNA form, the CDR3 reads TGTGCCAGCAGCCCGGGGGGGACAGGGACAGATACGCAGTATTTT. Protein: CASSPGGTGTDTQYF.

This chain joins TRBV29-1 and TRBJ2-1; D call uncertain. Germline CDR1 SQVTM, CDR2 ANQGSEA. This CDR3 has 11 amino acids. V gave up 5 bases and J gave up 7 bases, with 9 bases separating them. CDR3 sequence: CSVKTSNEQFF. CDR3 coding DNA: TGCAGCGTTAAAACTTCAAATGAGCAGTTCTTC.

This chain joins TRBV10-3 and TRBJ2-3; no reliable D call. Germline lookup yields CDR1 ENHRY and CDR2 SYGVKD. Trimming took 2 bases from V and 3 from J, leaving 6 bases between them. CDR3 length: 13 amino acids. The CDR3 nucleotides are TGTGCCATCAGTGAGAGAGAAACAGATACGCAGTATTTT. Amino acid sequence: CAISERETDTQYF.

The chain recombines TRBV25-1 with TRBJ2-7, with D unresolved. CDR3 length: 11 residues. V shed 6 bases and J shed 5 bases, with 8 bases lying between them. CDR1 and CDR2 from the germline V gene are MGHDK and SYGVNS. The CDR3 loop is CASRGGHEQYF. The CDR3 DNA is TGTGCCAGCAGAGGCGGCCACGAGCAGTACTTC.

This clone was recorded once. The chain couples TRBV7-2 to TRBJ1-2; a possible D gene is TRBD1 (5 bases). Per the germline V gene, CDR1 is SGHTA and CDR2 is FQGNSA. The CDR3 totals 14 residues. Trimming pared 2 bases from V and 3 bases from J, leaving 10 bases between. The CDR3, as DNA: TGTGCCAGCAGCTTACCCGGGGGGGACTATGGCTACACCTTC. It encodes CASSLPGGDYGYTF.

The CDR3 nucleotides read TGTGCCAGCACCGAACTAGCGGGGGCCGCCTACAATGAGCAGTTCTTC. Its translation: CASTELAGAAYNEQFF. The rearrangement joins TRBV27 to TRBJ2-1; 11 positions match TRBD2. Germline lookup yields CDR1 MNHEY and CDR2 SMNVEV (reference sequence). The CDR3 totals 16 residues. J gave up 2 bases and V 7 bases, and 7 bases lay outside the gene matches.

The genes are TRBV15 and TRBJ1-2; D gene ambiguous. The CDR3 sequence is 13 residues long. Germline-derived CDR1 and CDR2 are LNHNV and YYDKDF (reference sequence). Trimming took 0 bases from V and 4 from J, leaving 6 bases between them. The CDR3 nucleotides read TGTGCCACCAGCAGAGAGCGTAGCTATGGCTACACCTTC. This encodes CATSRERSYGYTF. Drawing the rest from reference TRBV15 and TRBJ1-2, the complete variable domain is DAMVIQNPRYQVTQFGKPVTLSCSQTLNHNVMYWYQQKSSQAPKLLFHYYDKDFNNEADTPDNFQSRRPNTSFCFLDIRSPGLGDTAMYLCATSRERSYGYTFGSGTRLTVV.

The sample holds one count of this clone. V is TRBV7-2 and J is TRBJ2-2, with D uncertain. CDR3 length: 14 amino acids. Germline CDR1 SGHTA, CDR2 FQGNSA. V lost 3 bases and J lost 0, with 5 bases in between. This CDR3 reads CASSFSANTGELFF. The DNA for the CDR3 is TGTGCCAGCAGCTTCTCCGCGAACACCGGGGAGCTGTTTTTT. The full variable domain, with the rest looked up from reference TRBV7-2 and TRBJ2-2, is GAGVSQSPSNKVTEKGKDVELRCDPISGHTALYWYRQSLGQGLEFLIYFQGNSAPDKSGLPSDRFSAERTGGSVSTLTIQRTQQEDSAVYLCASSFSANTGELFFGEGSRLTVL.

CDR3 sequence: CASSHPMSGTYEQYF. In nucleotides, the CDR3 is TGCGCCAGCAGCCATCCGATGAGTGGAACCTACGAGCAGTACTTC. The chain uses TRBV4-1 and TRBJ2-7, with no clear D. Germline loops: CDR1 MGHRA, CDR2 YSYEKL. The CDR3 runs to 15 residues. V lost 3 bases, J lost 2 bases, and 14 bases lay in between.

The V and J genes are TRBV6-5 and TRBJ2-1; 8 nucleotides match TRBD2. Germline CDR1 and CDR2: MNHEY and SVGAGI. The CDR3 loop spans 14 amino acids. The junction had 10 bases not matched to a gene; V was cut back by 6 bases and J by 9 bases. The CDR3 loop is CASRPLITSGEQFF. In DNA, the CDR3 is TGTGCCAGCAGGCCCCTTATTACTAGCGGTGAGCAGTTCTTC.

The rearrangement uses TRBV5-6 and TRBJ1-1; D is uncertain. The CDR3 totals 13 residues. The germline V gene has CDR1 SGHDT and CDR2 YYEEEE. Trimming pared 1 base from V and 3 bases from J, leaving 7 bases between. The CDR3: CASSLPDHTEAFF. CDR3 sequence (DNA): TGTGCCAGCAGCTTGCCGGACCACACTGAAGCTTTCTTT.

V and J are TRBV10-1 and TRBJ2-7; D remains unclear. The V end lost 6 bases, the J end lost 0 bases, and 18 bases lay between the germline ends. CDR1 is WNHNN and CDR2 is SYGVQD in the germline V gene (reference sequence). CDR3 size: 16 residues. The CDR3 DNA sequence: TGCGCCAGCAGGATCCCCCTGTGCAGCCCCTCCTACGAGCAGTACTTC. Translation: CASRIPLCSPSYEQYF.

The V and J genes are TRBV21-1 and TRBJ2-1. TRBV21-1 is classified as a pseudogene. This CDR3 spans 15 amino acids. The CDR3 loop reads CASSKEPDRPPEQFF. For the CDR3, the DNA is TGTGCCAGCAGCAAAGAGCCCGACCGCCCCCCTGAGCAGTTCTTC.

This CDR3 is CASSHQWTGELFF. CDR3 nucleotide sequence: TGCGCCAGCAGCCATCAGTGGACCGGGGAGCTGTTTTTT. This rearrangement joins TRBV4-3 to TRBJ2-2; D remains ambiguous. V lost 3 bases and J 5 bases, leaving 7 bases between the germline ends. The CDR3 length is 13 residues. The germline V gene has CDR1 LGHNA and CDR2 YSLEER.

The J gene is TRBJ1-5, the V gene TRBV6-6; maybe TRBD1 (6 bases). Germline CDR1 reads MNHNY; CDR2 reads SVGAGI (reference sequence). Between the trimmed V and J ends, which lost 0 bases and 8 bases, there was a span of 14 bases. The CDR3 is 15 residues long. CDR3 sequence (DNA): TGTGCCAGCAGTTACTCTTTGGGGGGGGGCGAGCCCCAGCATTTT. Translating it yields CASSYSLGGGEPQHF.